The 18 T cell receptor beta chains given below trace back to one sample, sequenced in a study of T cell changes during pregnancy in multiple sclerosis. TCRdb's table, derived via immunoSEQ multiplex PCR, lists solely in-frame clones and lacks some. In the table there are tens of thousands of clones, under 95% of which are singletons. Sequences were derived from CD4+ T cells from peripheral blood mononuclear cells, sampled in the third trimester of pregnancy. The receptor set was obtained from a female donor with multiple sclerosis, enrolled in a pregnancy study.

The genes are TRBV6-6 and TRBJ2-7, with 7 bases identical to TRBD2. The CDR3 sequence is 14 residues long. J gave up 3 bases and V 7 bases, and 9 bases lay outside the gene matches. Germline V gene data show CDR1 as MNHNY and CDR2 as SVGAGI (reference sequence). CDR3 in DNA: TGTGCCAGCAAGCCAAGCGGGAACTACTACGAGCAGTACTTC. Translating it yields CASKPSGNYYEQYF.

The chain employs TRBV5-1 and TRBJ2-1; possibly TRBD2 for D (6 bases). V lost 4 bases and J 4 bases, leaving 18 bases between the germline ends. CDR1 is SGHRS and CDR2 is YFSETQ in the germline V gene. CDR3 length: 16 residues. CDR3 nucleotides: TGCGCCAGCAGCCCGGATGGGCTGGCGGGGTACAATGAGCAGTTCTTC. Its translation: CASSPDGLAGYNEQFF.

The chain combines TRBV2 with TRBJ2-3; 10 nucleotides line up with TRBD1. The CDR3 is made up of 16 amino acids. Germline CDR1 and CDR2: SNHLY and FYNNEI. V lost 5 bases and J lost 1; bases outside the gene matches: 6. CDR3 loop: CASSRKGTGGTDTQYF. The CDR3, as DNA: TGTGCCAGCAGTCGGAAGGGGACAGGGGGCACAGATACGCAGTATTTT.

This rearrangement joins TRBV7-2 to TRBJ2-1; 12 nucleotides align to TRBD2. The germline V gene encodes CDR1 SGHTA and CDR2 FQGNSA. The CDR3 has 15 amino acids. Trimming removed 6 bases from V and 9 bases from J; junction bases left unmatched: 9. The CDR3 protein is CASRGAGLAGREQFF. The CDR3 nucleotides read TGTGCCAGCAGGGGGGCGGGACTAGCGGGCCGTGAGCAGTTCTTC.

In its sample, this clone was seen once. The chain combines TRBV11-3 with TRBJ2-1, with 13 bases aligning to TRBD2. CDR3 size: 15 residues. Per the germline V gene, CDR1 is SGHNT and CDR2 is YENEEA. Unmatched junction bases numbered 7, after V lost 7 bases and J lost 7 bases. The CDR3 loop reads CASTLGTSGENEQFF. In DNA form, the CDR3 reads TGTGCCAGCACCTTGGGGACTAGCGGGGAGAATGAGCAGTTCTTC.

The rearrangement joins TRBV29-1 to TRBJ2-7, with D tentatively TRBD2 (5 bases). Looked up from germline, CDR1 is SQVTM and CDR2 is ANQGSEA. V lost 6 bases to trimming and J lost 3 bases, with 12 bases between them. CDR3 length: 12 residues. The DNA of the CDR3 is TGCAGCGTCCGCCTGGCGGGCTACGAGCAGTACTTC. Amino acid sequence: CSVRLAGYEQYF.

V and J are TRBV5-4 and TRBJ2-5, with 7 bases aligning to TRBD1. CDR1 and CDR2 from the germline V gene are SGHNT and YYREEE (reference sequence). The ends lost 4 bases at V and 1 base at J; junction bases unmatched: 1. This CDR3 contains 13 residues. This CDR3 reads CASSRDSQETQYF. The CDR3 region has the DNA TGTGCCAGCAGCCGGGACAGCCAAGAGACCCAGTACTTC.

The gene calls are TRBV7-2 and TRBJ2-7; D is ambiguous. The V and J ends lost 1 base and 1 base respectively, with 14 bases between them. This CDR3 has 16 amino acids. The germline gives CDR1 SGHTA, CDR2 FQGNSA. The CDR3 nucleotides read TGTGCCAGCAGCTTAGGGGCCGACCCCGGATCCTACGAGCAGTACTTC. Its protein is CASSLGADPGSYEQYF.

The J gene is TRBJ1-2, the V gene TRBV4-3; possibly TRBD1 for D (5 bases). CDR1 is LGHNA and CDR2 is YSLEER in the germline V gene. The CDR3 sequence is 14 residues long. Trimming pared 1 base from V and 4 bases from J, leaving 10 bases between. The DNA for the CDR3 is TGCGCCAGCAGCCAAGGCCGGCAGGGCTATGGCTACACCTTC. This translates into CASSQGRQGYGYTF.

The chain recombines TRBV7-3 with TRBJ2-7, with D perhaps matching TRBD1 (6 bases). Germline V gene lookup returns CDR1 SGHTA and CDR2 FQGTGA. Trimming removed 2 bases at V and 3 bases at J, with 14 bases between. CDR3 length: 15 residues. Written as DNA, the CDR3 is TGTGCCAGCAGCTTATCGACAGGATCGGGCTACGAGCAGTACTTC. Its protein is CASSLSTGSGYEQYF.

This clone appeared a single time. The chain links TRBV19 to TRBJ2-1; TRBD2 matches 14 bases. Trimming at V came to 5 bases and at J to 7 bases, leaving 13 bases not matched to a gene. Germline V CDR1 and CDR2: LNHDA, SQIVND (reference sequence). The CDR3 runs 18 residues. The DNA of the CDR3 is TGTGCCAGTAGTTCCGGACTAGCGGGGGGTCACCTATGGAATGAGCAGTTCTTC. It codes for CASSSGLAGGHLWNEQFF.

There are a few counts of this clone. This chain joins TRBV5-6 and TRBJ1-6; the D gene is possibly TRBD1 (5 bases). V lost 5 bases to trimming and J lost 9 bases, with 15 bases between them. Germline CDR1 reads SGHDT; CDR2 reads YYEEEE. The CDR3 is 14 residues long. Here the CDR3 DNA reads TGTGCCAGCAGGTTTTACGTGGGGGGTTCACCCCTCCACTTT. Its protein is CASRFYVGGSPLHF.

The chain couples TRBV28 to TRBJ1-2, with TRBD1 matching 9 bases. Trimming removed 6 bases from V and 7 bases from J; junction bases left unmatched: 9. The CDR3 has 14 amino acids. Germline V gene lookup returns CDR1 MDHEN and CDR2 SYDVKM. For the CDR3, the DNA is TGTGCCAGCAGCCCCCCCGGGACAGGGAGTGGCTACACCTTC. Amino acid sequence: CASSPPGTGSGYTF.

The chain recombines TRBV28 with TRBJ2-7; 8 bases agree with TRBD1. CDR1 is MDHEN, CDR2 SYDVKM, per germline. Losses at the gene ends were 2 bases for V and 6 bases for J; bases not matched to a gene: 6. This CDR3 comprises 14 residues. The CDR3 nucleotides read TGTGCCAGCAGTTTACCAGGGGGCAGGGTCGAGCAGTACTTC. Translated: CASSLPGGRVEQYF.

The gene calls are TRBV5-1 and TRBJ1-3; tentatively, D is TRBD1 (5 bases). The germline V and J ends were trimmed by 3 bases and 4 bases, with 17 bases remaining between them. The CDR3 is 16 amino acids. CDR1 and CDR2 from the germline V gene are SGHRS and YFSETQ. CDR3 in amino acids: CASSSQGKLEGNTIYF. Here the CDR3 DNA reads TGCGCCAGCAGCTCCCAGGGAAAACTGGAAGGAAACACCATATATTTT.

The chain employs TRBV4-3 and TRBJ1-3, with D tentatively TRBD1 (5 bases). V lost 0 bases, J lost 4 bases, and 19 bases lay in between. Germline V gene sequence: CDR1 LGHNA, CDR2 YSLEER. The CDR3 is 18 amino acids. The CDR3 loop is CASSQDSGGVGPGNTIYF. The CDR3 DNA reads TGCGCCAGCAGCCAAGACAGCGGAGGGGTAGGGCCCGGAAACACCATATATTTT.

This sequence joins TRBV28 and TRBJ1-1; the D gene is possibly TRBD1 (5 bases). Looked up from germline, CDR1 is MDHEN and CDR2 is SYDVKM. V was cut by 1 base and J by 1 base, with 10 bases left in between. The CDR3 has 15 residues. CDR3 nucleotide sequence: TGTGCCAGCAGTTTATCTGTGGGGCAGAACACTGAAGCTTTCTTT. As protein: CASSLSVGQNTEAFF.

The chain links TRBV7-6 to TRBJ2-7, with TRBD1 as a possible D gene (5 bases). Germline V gene sequence: CDR1 SGHVS, CDR2 FNYEAQ. CDR3 length: 14 residues. V was clipped by 1 base and J by 2 bases, with 9 bases between them. The CDR3 here is CASSLEARAYEQYF. CDR3 nucleotides: TGTGCCAGCAGCTTAGAGGCCAGGGCCTACGAGCAGTACTTC. Full variable domain (outside the CDR3, taken from reference TRBV7-6 and TRBJ2-7): GAGVSQSPRYKVTKRGQDVALRCDPISGHVSLYWYRQALGQGPEFLTYFNYEAQQDKSGLPNDRFSAERPEGSISTLTIQRTEQRDSAMYRCASSLEARAYEQYFGPGTRLTVT.